This T cell receptor beta chain was documented in a study of identical twins. This clonotype occurred once. TCRdb re-called the 5' RACE reads with MiXCR, one entry per CDR3 protein. In the table there are under 800,000 distinct CDR3 sequences, 21% of which are singletons. CDR1 is SGHTA and CDR2 is FQGTGA in the germline V gene. The V end lost 5 bases, the J end lost 3 bases, and 9 bases lay between the germline ends. This CDR3 is 13 amino acids long. A further study also used this sample, focusing on T cells expressing NK-cell markers. In that study: Researchers got TCR beta repertoires out of sorted CD3+CD56+NKG2C+, CD3+CD56+NKG2C- and CD3+CD56-NKG2C+ T cells.

Sample: PBMCs. This TCR came from a woman aged 18-29 years in good health. This chain connects TRBV7-3 to TRBJ2-3, with D tentatively TRBD1 (5 bases). The CDR3 loop is CASSKTDTDTQYF. CDR3 DNA sequence: TGTGCCAGCAGCAAGACAGATACAGATACGCAGTATTTT.